Reported below is one T cell receptor beta chain. This clone was seen only a few times. No antigen is known for it. No clone much larger than this one lies a single base away; base qualities are absent. This entry comes from a study of PD-L1 blockade in urothelial cancer (dated by TCRdb to about 2017). Looking at the study overall: Therapy was started in the mid-2010s for all patients, and atezolizumab 1,200 mg was administered intravenously every 3 weeks. Progression-free survival longer than 6 months counted as durable clinical benefit, and TCR features were additionally tested against both progression-free and overall survival. Pretreatment tumor samples and matched peripheral blood, collected serially before and after atezolizumab treatment, underwent TCR sequencing. The study, an exploratory multi-omic analysis, examined somatic, immune and clinical correlates of response to PD-L1 blockade with atezolizumab in urothelial cancer. About 90% of the 29 patients were identified as males with urothelial cancer of bladder origin, and a prior smoking history was reported by 18 of 29 patients. Durable clinical benefit was achieved by nine patients but not by the remaining 20. A median of about 140,000 T cells and some 82,000 unique TCRs was obtained from blood samples, and a median clonality of around 0.08 was observed. An ECOG performance status of 0 or 1 was recorded for the patients, and 0 to 3 prior chemotherapy regimens had been received by the patients. Blood samples were analyzed 3 weeks after the start of treatment (second dose) and 6 weeks after the start of treatment. Around 30 patients had pretreatment blood TCR-seq, 24 had at least one posttreatment blood collection, and 24 had tumor TCR-seq. In the same patients, whole exome sequencing and RNA sequencing of pretreatment tumors were performed in addition to TCR sequencing.

Overall study outcomes, separate from this receptor: Small sample size (n ≈ 30) and many exploratory analyses mean the results are intended to be hypothesis-generating. Improved progression-free and overall survival was associated with having pretreatment peripheral blood TCR clonality below the median. Patients with durable benefit showed greater expansion of tumor-associated TCR clones in peripheral blood 3 weeks after starting treatment (n of about 21, p = 0.022).

Sample time point, as interpreted from the label and publication: pretreatment peripheral blood. A cohort of 25 to 30 patients with locally advanced or metastatic urothelial carcinoma, treated at Memorial Sloan Kettering on a trial protocol, was included. Peripheral blood mononuclear cells were collected pretreatment and during treatment, with between 1 and 8 total time points per patient. The Qiagen DNeasy Blood extraction kit was used to purify genomic DNA from total PBMCs and tumor samples. PBMCs were collected pretreatment and during treatment, and were isolated and stored as previously described. The germline V gene sets CDR1 to KGHSH and CDR2 to LQKENI. V sheds 2 bases and J sheds 4 bases, leaving 11 bases between their ends. From its cysteine to its phenylalanine, the CDR3 spans 15 amino acids. The sequence is cut down to CDR3 DNA, 45 bases in frame from base 1. Synthetic TCR analog templates were spiked into each PCR so that absolute template abundance could be estimated from read counts. TCRbeta CDR3 regions were amplified from genomic DNA with bias-controlled V and J gene primers using the immunoSEQ assay. Sequencing of rearranged TCRbeta segments was done at approximately 20X coverage. For the original study's pipeline: Clustering was used to correct sequencing errors, and CDR3s were annotated against IMGT to assign V, D and J genes. Downstream analyses used only productive TCRbeta rearrangements and left out out-of-frame or stop-codon sequences. To compute clonality, Shannon entropy was normalized by the log of the number of unique productive sequences and then subtracted from one. Fisher's exact test with Benjamini-Hochberg correction, using a cutoff of adjusted p below 0.01, was how clones that differed between time points or between blood and tumor were identified. TCRdb holds this immuneACCESS table with in-frame rearrangements only. Some clones are missing; in checked studies, unresolved V genes explain under half, and the rest has no known cause. That table supplies the V and J calls and clone size; D and trimming were determined from the DNA. In all, the sample holds tens of thousands of clones, and 70% to 90% of those were seen once. 1.5% to 2% of the sample goes to the ten largest clones.

This receptor was obtained from a man between 65 and 80 years old with urothelial cancer. The sequence links TRBV18 to TRBJ2-2; the D gene assignment is ambiguous. This specimen was PBMCs, taken around atezolizumab (anti-PD-L1) treatment. The DNA is TGTGCCAGCTCACCAATGAGTCTTGCCACCGGGGAGCTGTTTTTT. This translates into CASSPMSLATGELFF.